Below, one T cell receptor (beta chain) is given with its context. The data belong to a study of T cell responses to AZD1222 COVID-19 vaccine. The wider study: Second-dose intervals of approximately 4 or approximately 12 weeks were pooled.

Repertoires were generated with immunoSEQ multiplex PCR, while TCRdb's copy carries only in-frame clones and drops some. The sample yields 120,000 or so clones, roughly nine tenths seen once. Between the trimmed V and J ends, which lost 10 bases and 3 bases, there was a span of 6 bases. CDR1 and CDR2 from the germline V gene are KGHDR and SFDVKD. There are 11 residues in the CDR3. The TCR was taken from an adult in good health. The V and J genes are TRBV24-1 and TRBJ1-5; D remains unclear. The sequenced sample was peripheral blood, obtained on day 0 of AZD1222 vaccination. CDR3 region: CATSVNQPQHF. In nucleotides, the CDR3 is TGTGCCACAAGCGTCAATCAGCCCCAGCATTTT.